This TCR beta chain was profiled in a study of molecular identifiers for immune sequencing clone quantification. Study overall: Replicates involved a five-way split of RNA from approximately 20,000 or 100,000 naive CD8 cells, with sequencing of four. General study points: Clonotypes topping 20 RNA copies carried over 97% of effector molecules but under 1% of naive ones. Jurkat TCR RNA spiked in from one cell reportedly remained identifiable amid around 1 million naive cells.

Many counts were recorded for this clonotype. Its antigen is still unknown. The germline CDR1 and CDR2 sequences are SGHTA and FQGNSA. The CDR3 sequence is 14 residues long. Trimming removed 0 bases at V and 4 bases at J, with 8 bases between. TCRdb itself ran the PCR reads through MiXCR, one entry per CDR3 protein. The data hold 100,000 or so distinct CDR3 sequences, with under 40% observed a single time. The chain carries TRBV7-2 and TRBJ2-3; either TRBD1 or TRBD2 may fit D (6 bases each). This TCR derives from a human donor in good health. Some libraries in this study had Jurkat cell RNA spiked in. Material for sequencing was naive CD8+ T cells from blood, with Jurkat cell RNA spiked in. Subset of the sample: FACS-sorted CD8+CD4-CCR7+CD45RA+ naive T cells. The CDR3 spells CASSLAGGADTQYF. Here the CDR3 DNA reads TGTGCCAGCAGCTTAGCGGGGGGCGCAGATACGCAGTATTTT.